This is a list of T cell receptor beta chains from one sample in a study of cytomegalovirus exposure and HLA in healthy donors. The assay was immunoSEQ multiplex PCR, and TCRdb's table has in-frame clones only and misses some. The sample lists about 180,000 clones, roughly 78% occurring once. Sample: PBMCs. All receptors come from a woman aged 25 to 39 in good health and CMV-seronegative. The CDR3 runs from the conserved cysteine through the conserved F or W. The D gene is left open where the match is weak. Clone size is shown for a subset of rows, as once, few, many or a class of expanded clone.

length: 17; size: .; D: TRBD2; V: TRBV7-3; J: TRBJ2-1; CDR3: CASSLGGGTRDYNEQFF; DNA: TGTGCCAGCAGCTTAGGTGGAGGGACTAGAGATTACAATGAGCAGTTCTTC
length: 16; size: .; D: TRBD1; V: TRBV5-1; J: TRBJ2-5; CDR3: CASSAFGQGAQETQYF; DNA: TGCGCCAGCAGCGCGTTTGGCCAGGGGGCCCAGGAGACCCAGTACTTC
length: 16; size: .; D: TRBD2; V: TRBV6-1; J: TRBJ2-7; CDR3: CASSELAGGPFGEQYF; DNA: TGTGCCAGCAGTGAATTGGCGGGGGGGCCTTTTGGCGAGCAGTACTTC
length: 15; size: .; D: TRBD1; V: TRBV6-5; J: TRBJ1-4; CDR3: CASSYSGGTNEKLFF; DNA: TGTGCCAGCAGTTACTCAGGGGGCACTAATGAAAAACTGTTTTTT
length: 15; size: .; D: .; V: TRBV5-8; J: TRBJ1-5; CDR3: CASSLLRVGSQPQHF; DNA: TGTGCCAGCAGCCTCCTCAGGGTGGGTTCTCAGCCCCAGCATTTT
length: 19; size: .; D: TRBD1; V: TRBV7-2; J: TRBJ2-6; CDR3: CASSPRVGTGVSGANVLTF; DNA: TGTGCCAGCAGCCCTAGGGTAGGGACAGGGGTCTCTGGGGCCAACGTCCTGACTTTC
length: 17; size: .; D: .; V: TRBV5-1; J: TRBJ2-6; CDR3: CASSLLPGGTGANVLTF; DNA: TGCGCCAGCAGCTTGCTGCCAGGGGGGACTGGGGCCAACGTCCTGACTTTC
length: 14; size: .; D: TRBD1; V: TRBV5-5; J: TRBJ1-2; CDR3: CASSSGTGTLGYTF; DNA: TGTGCCAGCAGCTCCGGGACAGGGACCTTAGGCTACACCTTC
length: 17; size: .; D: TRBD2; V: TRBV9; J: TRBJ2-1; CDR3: CASSTSRRGGLYNEQFF; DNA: TGTGCCAGCAGCACCTCTCGGCGGGGGGGCCTCTACAATGAGCAGTTCTTC
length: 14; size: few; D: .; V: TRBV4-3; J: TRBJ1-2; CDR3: CASSQEGRGYGYTF; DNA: TGCGCCAGCAGCCAAGAGGGCAGGGGCTATGGCTACACCTTC
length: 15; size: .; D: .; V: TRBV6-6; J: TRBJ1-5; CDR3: CASSYRDYSNQPQHF; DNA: TGTGCCAGCAGTTACCGGGATTATAGCAATCAGCCCCAGCATTTT
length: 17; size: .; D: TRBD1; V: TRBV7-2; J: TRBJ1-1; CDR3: CASSPGTGPLKYTEAFF; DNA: TGTGCCAGCAGCCCCGGGACAGGCCCCTTAAAGTACACTGAAGCTTTCTTT
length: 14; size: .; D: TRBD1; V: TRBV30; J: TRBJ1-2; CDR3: CAWSVQGANYGYTF; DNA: TGTGCCTGGAGTGTCCAGGGGGCCAACTATGGCTACACCTTC
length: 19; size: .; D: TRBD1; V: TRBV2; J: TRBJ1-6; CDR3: CASSEEGRWTGGSNSPLHF; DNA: TGTGCCAGCAGTGAAGAAGGACGATGGACAGGGGGTAGCAATTCACCCCTCCACTTT
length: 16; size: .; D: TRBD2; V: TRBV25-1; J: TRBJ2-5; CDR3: CASSEVTSGGLETQYF; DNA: TGTGCCAGCAGTGAAGTAACTAGCGGGGGGCTGGAGACCCAGTACTTC
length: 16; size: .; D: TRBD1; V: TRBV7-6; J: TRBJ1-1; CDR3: CASSLVGQGLNTEAFF; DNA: TGTGCCAGCAGCTTAGTGGGACAGGGCTTAAACACTGAAGCTTTCTTT
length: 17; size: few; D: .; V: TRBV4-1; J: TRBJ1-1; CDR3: CASSLALPFSGGTEAFF; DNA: TGCGCCAGCAGCCTAGCCCTGCCCTTTTCGGGGGGCACTGAAGCTTTCTTT
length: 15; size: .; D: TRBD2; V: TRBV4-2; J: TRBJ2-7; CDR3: CASSAPGLAGQEQYF; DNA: TGTGCCAGCAGCGCGCCGGGACTAGCGGGGCAAGAGCAGTACTTC
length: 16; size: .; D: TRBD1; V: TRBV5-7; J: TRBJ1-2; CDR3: CASSFDIEGQGDGYTF; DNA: TGTGCCAGCAGCTTTGACATTGAGGGACAGGGGGATGGCTACACCTTC
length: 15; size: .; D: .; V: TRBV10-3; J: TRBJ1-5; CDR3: CAISEYGDSNQPQHF; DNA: TGTGCCATCAGTGAGTACGGTGATAGCAATCAGCCCCAGCATTTT
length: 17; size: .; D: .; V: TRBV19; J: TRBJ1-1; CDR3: CASSIDILTGANTEAFF; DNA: TGTGCCAGTAGTATAGACATCTTGACAGGCGCGAACACTGAAGCTTTCTTT
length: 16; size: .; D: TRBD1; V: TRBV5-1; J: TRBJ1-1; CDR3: CASSLKQGAVNTEAFF; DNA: TGCGCCAGCAGCTTGAAACAGGGGGCAGTGAACACTGAAGCTTTCTTT
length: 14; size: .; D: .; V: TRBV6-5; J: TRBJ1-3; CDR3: CASSLGPSGNTIYF; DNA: TGTGCCAGCAGTTTGGGGCCCTCTGGAAACACCATATATTTT
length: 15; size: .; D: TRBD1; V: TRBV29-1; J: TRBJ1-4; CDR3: CSVEDTGGESEKLFF; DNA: TGCAGCGTTGAAGATACAGGGGGCGAGTCTGAAAAACTGTTTTTT
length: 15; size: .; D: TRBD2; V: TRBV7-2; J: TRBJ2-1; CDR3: CASSRSGGEYNEQFF; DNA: TGTGCCAGCAGTCGTAGCGGGGGTGAGTACAATGAGCAGTTCTTC
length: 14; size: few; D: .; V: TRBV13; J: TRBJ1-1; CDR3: CASSLSDRNTEAFF; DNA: TGTGCCAGCAGCCTGTCGGACAGGAACACTGAAGCTTTCTTT
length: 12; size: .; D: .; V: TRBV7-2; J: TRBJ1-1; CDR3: CASRRQYTEAFF; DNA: TGTGCCAGCAGGAGACAGTACACTGAAGCTTTCTTT
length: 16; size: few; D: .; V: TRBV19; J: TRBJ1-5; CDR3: CASSIRRSAGNQPQHF; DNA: TGTGCCAGTAGTATACGGAGGTCTGCGGGCAATCAGCCCCAGCATTTT
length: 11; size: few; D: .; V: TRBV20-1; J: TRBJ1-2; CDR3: CSRGTRGGYTF; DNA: TGCAGCCGCGGGACTCGGGGTGGCTACACCTTC
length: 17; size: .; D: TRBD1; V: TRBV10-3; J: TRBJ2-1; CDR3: CAISGPETGGSYNEQFF; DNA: TGTGCCATCAGTGGACCCGAGACAGGGGGCTCGTACAATGAGCAGTTCTTC
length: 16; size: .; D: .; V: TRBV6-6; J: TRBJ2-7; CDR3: CASSSPTTGVSYEQYF; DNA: TGTGCCAGCAGTTCCCCGACGACAGGTGTATCCTACGAGCAGTACTTC
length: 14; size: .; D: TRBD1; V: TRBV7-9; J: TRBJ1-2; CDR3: CASSAPGTGLGYTF; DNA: TGTGCCAGCAGCGCTCCCGGGACAGGGCTTGGCTACACCTTC
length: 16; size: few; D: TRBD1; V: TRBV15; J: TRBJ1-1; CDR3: CATQTTGQGAITEAFF; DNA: TGTGCCACTCAGACGACGGGACAGGGGGCGATCACTGAAGCTTTCTTT
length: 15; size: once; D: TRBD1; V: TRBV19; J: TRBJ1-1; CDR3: CASSIARQGVLKAFF; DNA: TGTGCCAGTAGTATAGCTCGTCAGGGGGTTCTAAAAGCTTTCTTT
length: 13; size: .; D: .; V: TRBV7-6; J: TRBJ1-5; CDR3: CASSLDRNQPQHF; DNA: TGTGCCAGCAGCTTAGACCGGAATCAGCCCCAGCATTTT
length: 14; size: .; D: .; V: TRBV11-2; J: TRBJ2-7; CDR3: CASSADRNSYEQYF; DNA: TGTGCCAGCAGCGCGGACAGAAACTCCTACGAGCAGTACTTC
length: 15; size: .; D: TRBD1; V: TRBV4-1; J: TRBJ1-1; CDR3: CASSHRQGAPTEAFF; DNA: TGCGCCAGCAGCCATCGACAGGGGGCGCCCACTGAAGCTTTCTTT
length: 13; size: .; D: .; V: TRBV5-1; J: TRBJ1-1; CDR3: CASSTGQYTEAFF; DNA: TGCGCCAGCAGCACCGGACAGTACACTGAAGCTTTCTTT